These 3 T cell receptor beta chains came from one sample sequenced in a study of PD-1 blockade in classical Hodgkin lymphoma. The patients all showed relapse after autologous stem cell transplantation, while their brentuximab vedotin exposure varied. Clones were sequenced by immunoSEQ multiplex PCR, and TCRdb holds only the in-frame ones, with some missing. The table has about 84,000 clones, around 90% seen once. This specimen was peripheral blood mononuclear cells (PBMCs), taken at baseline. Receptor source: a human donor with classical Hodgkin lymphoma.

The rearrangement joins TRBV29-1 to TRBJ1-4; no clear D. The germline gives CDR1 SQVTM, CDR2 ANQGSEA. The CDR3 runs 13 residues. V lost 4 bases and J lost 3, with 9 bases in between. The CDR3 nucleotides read TGCAGCGTTGTGCAAGGTTCTAATGAAAAACTGTTTTTT. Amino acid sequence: CSVVQGSNEKLFF.

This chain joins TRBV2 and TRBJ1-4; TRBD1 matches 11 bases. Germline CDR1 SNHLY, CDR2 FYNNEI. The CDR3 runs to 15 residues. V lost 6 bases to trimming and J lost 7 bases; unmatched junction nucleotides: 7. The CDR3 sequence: CASRDRGPLPEKLFF. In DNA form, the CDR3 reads TGTGCCAGCAGGGACAGGGGGCCTTTGCCTGAAAAACTGTTTTTT.

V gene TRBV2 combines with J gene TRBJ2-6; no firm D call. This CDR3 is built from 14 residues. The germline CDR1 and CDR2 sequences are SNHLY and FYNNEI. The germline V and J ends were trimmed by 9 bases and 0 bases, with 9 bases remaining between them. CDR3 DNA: TGTGCCAGTAGAGATGACTCTGGGGCCAACGTCCTGACTTTC. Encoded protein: CASRDDSGANVLTF.